Shown below are 15 T cell receptor beta chains from a single sample sequenced in a study of blood T cell repertoires in COVID-19 (dated by TCRdb to between 2020 and 2021). The library came from the immunoSEQ multiplex PCR assay. TCRdb carries this immuneACCESS record with in-frame sequences only. Its versions omit some clonotypes, under half of them owing to an unresolved V gene in the studies checked, with the rest unexplained. Within this sample are over 20,000 clones, with about 84% of them counted one time only. Clones ranked in the top ten supply more than 25% of the sample. Sequenced: peripheral blood. Receptor source: a human donor with active COVID-19. The donor label of this sample is uncertain.

J is TRBJ2-3 and V is TRBV9, with 9 bases matching TRBD2. This CDR3 is 14 amino acids long. Germline V lookup: CDR1 SGDLS, CDR2 YYNGEE. The V segment lost 4 bases and the J segment 2 bases; nucleotides outside the gene matches: 2. This chain's CDR3 is CASSWTSATDTQYF. Here the CDR3 DNA reads TGTGCCAGCAGCTGGACTAGCGCCACAGATACGCAGTATTTT.

V gene TRBV27 combines with J gene TRBJ2-7; TRBD1 aligns across 7 bases. Germline CDR1 reads MNHEY; CDR2 reads SMNVEV (reference sequence). CDR3 length: 13 amino acids. J was trimmed by 4 bases and V by 6 bases; bases with no gene match: 6. CDR3 DNA sequence: TGTGCCAGCAGGCCTCGACAGGGTTACGAGCAGTACTTC. As protein: CASRPRQGYEQYF.

V usage is TRBV7-8 and J usage is TRBJ1-5; D not resolved. Germline CDR1 SGHVS, CDR2 FQNEAQ. V was shortened by 2 bases and J by 4 bases, with 15 bases between the two germline ends. This CDR3 region has 16 residues. The CDR3 region has the DNA TGTGCCAGCAGCTTATTGGACCGACTACCTAATCAGCCCCAGCATTTT. Translated, it gives CASSLLDRLPNQPQHF.

This clone was detected only once. The chain couples TRBV12-3 or TRBV12-4 to TRBJ2-5, with a possible D match to TRBD1 (6 bases). The CDR3 runs 13 residues. Trimming left V 7 bases short and J 1 base short, with 10 bases between. CDR3 protein: CASTRDIQETQYF. CDR3 DNA: TGTGCCAGCACCCGGGACATCCAAGAGACCCAGTACTTC.

This chain uses TRBV7-8 with TRBJ2-7; a possible D gene is TRBD2 (5 bases). Trimming took off 5 bases at V and 3 bases at J, with 23 bases between the two ends. Germline V gene sequence: CDR1 SGHVS, CDR2 FQNEAQ. This CDR3 is 17 amino acids long. CDR3 in amino acids: CASSPRRVGVSLYEQYF. CDR3 nucleotides: TGTGCCAGCAGCCCCCGGCGTGTCGGGGTATCGCTCTACGAGCAGTACTTC.

J is TRBJ2-2 and V is TRBV27; a weak D match, TRBD1 (6 bases). Per the germline V gene, CDR1 is MNHEY and CDR2 is SMNVEV (reference sequence). The CDR3 runs 15 residues. V lost 7 bases and J 4 bases, leaving 16 bases between the germline ends. The CDR3 nucleotides are TGTGCCAGCACCCTACAGGGAAGGGGCACCGGGGAGCTGTTTTTT. It translates to CASTLQGRGTGELFF.

In its sample, this clone was seen a few times. The chain couples TRBV5-1 to TRBJ1-6; D is perhaps TRBD1 (6 bases). V shed 5 bases and J shed 7 bases, with 13 bases lying between them. The CDR3 runs to 14 residues. The germline CDR1 and CDR2 sequences are SGHRS and YFSETQ. The CDR3 nucleotides are TGCGCCAGCAGTCTACAGGGTACCAATTCACCCCTCCACTTT. Protein product: CASSLQGTNSPLHF.

The gene calls are TRBV6-5 and TRBJ2-1; no clear D gene. The CDR3 contains 15 residues. V was clipped by 5 bases and J by 3 bases, with 14 bases between them. CDR1 is MNHEY and CDR2 is SVGAGI in the germline V gene. CDR3 in DNA: TGTGCCAGCAGTCCCTCACAGTCTCTCTACAATGAGCAGTTCTTC. Encoded protein: CASSPSQSLYNEQFF.

This clone was observed a single time. This rearrangement joins TRBV19 to TRBJ2-3; the D gene is possibly TRBD2 (5 bases). The V gene lost 5 bases and the J gene lost 2 bases, with 11 bases spanning the gap. This CDR3 is built from 14 residues. CDR1 is LNHDA and CDR2 is SQIVND in the germline V gene (reference sequence). The CDR3 here is CASSSRGDTDTQYF. CDR3 DNA: TGTGCCAGTAGTTCACGGGGTGACACAGATACGCAGTATTTT. Using reference TRBV19 and TRBJ2-3 for the parts outside the CDR3, the full variable domain is DGGITQSPKYLFRKEGQNVTLSCEQNLNHDAMYWYRQDPGQGLRLIYYSQIVNDFQKGDIAEGYSVSREKKESFPLTVTSAQKNPTAFYLCASSSRGDTDTQYFGPGTRLTVL.

The rearrangement links TRBV6-2 or TRBV6-3 to TRBJ1-5; TRBD1 matches 10 bases. Germline-derived CDR1 and CDR2 are MNHEY and SVGEGT. The junction had 3 bases not matched to a gene; V was cut back by 6 bases and J by 4 bases. The CDR3 is 14 residues long. The CDR3 sequence is CASSRDRGNQPQHF. The CDR3 DNA reads as TGTGCCAGCAGCCGGGACAGGGGAAATCAGCCCCAGCATTTT.

The chain joins TRBV5-6 to TRBJ2-3; TRBD2 matches at 7 bases. The CDR3 has 16 residues. Per germline, CDR1 SGHDT and CDR2 YYEEEE. The V segment lost 2 bases and the J segment 2 bases; nucleotides outside the gene matches: 8. CDR3 protein: CASSLRLASSTDTQYF. CDR3 nucleotides: TGTGCCAGCAGCTTAAGACTAGCATCTTCCACAGATACGCAGTATTTT.

This chain uses TRBV27 with TRBJ2-5, with D possibly matching TRBD2 (5 bases). This CDR3 has 13 amino acids. V dropped 3 bases and J dropped 3 bases, with 8 bases sitting between them. The germline gives CDR1 MNHEY, CDR2 SMNVEV (reference sequence). The CDR3 spells CASSLDSKETQYF. For the CDR3, the DNA is TGTGCCAGCAGTTTGGACTCAAAAGAGACCCAGTACTTC.

This rearrangement joins TRBV5-4 to TRBJ2-5; 11 bases fit TRBD2. Per germline, CDR1 SGHNT and CDR2 YYREEE (reference sequence). This CDR3 is 18 amino acids long. The ends lost 6 bases at V and 5 bases at J; junction bases unmatched: 18. CDR3 sequence: CASTPGGLAGGGGETQYF. The CDR3, as DNA: TGTGCCAGCACCCCCGGCGGCCTAGCGGGGGGCGGCGGGGAGACCCAGTACTTC.

This clone was observed a single time. The chain joins TRBV10-3 to TRBJ2-5, with 9 bases matching TRBD1. CDR3 length equals 14 residues. In germline, CDR1 is ENHRY, CDR2 SYGVKD. The junction had 5 bases not matched to a gene; V was cut back by 4 bases and J by 5 bases. The CDR3 reads CAISVQGARETQYF. CDR3 nucleotides: TGTGCCATCAGTGTACAGGGGGCCAGGGAGACCCAGTACTTC.

The gene calls are TRBV28 and TRBJ1-4, with D maybe TRBD1 (6 bases). The CDR3 spans 14 residues. The V gene's germline CDR1 is MDHEN and CDR2 SYDVKM. As DNA, the CDR3 is TGTGCGACCTTGGGGGGGGGCTCTGGTGAAAAACTGTTTTTT. It specifies CATLGGGSGEKLFF.